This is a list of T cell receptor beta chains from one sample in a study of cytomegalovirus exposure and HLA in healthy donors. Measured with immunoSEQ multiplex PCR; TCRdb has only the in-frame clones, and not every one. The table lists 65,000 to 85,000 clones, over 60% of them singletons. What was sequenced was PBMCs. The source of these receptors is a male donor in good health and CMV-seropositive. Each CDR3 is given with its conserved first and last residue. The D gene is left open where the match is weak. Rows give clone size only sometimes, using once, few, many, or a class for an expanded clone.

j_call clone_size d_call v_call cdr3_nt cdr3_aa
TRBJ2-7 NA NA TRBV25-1 TGTGCCAGCAGTGTCGCAGGTGGACAGCCTGGGCTCGACGAGCAGTACTTC CASSVAGGQPGLDEQYF
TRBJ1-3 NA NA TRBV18 TGTGCCAGCTCACACAGGGAAAGCTCTGGAAACACCATATATTTT CASSHRESSGNTIYF
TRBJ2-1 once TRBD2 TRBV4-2 TGTGCCAGCAGCCAAGTTAGCGGGGGGGCCTTGGATGAGCAGTTCTTC CASSQVSGGALDEQFF
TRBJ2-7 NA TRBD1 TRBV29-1 TGCAGCGCAGCGCGGACAGGGCGATCCTACGAGCAGTACTTC CSAARTGRSYEQYF
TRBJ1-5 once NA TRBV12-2 TGTGCAAGTCGCTTATCAGTGCCCCAGCATTTT CASRLSVPQHF
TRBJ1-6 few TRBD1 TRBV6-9 TGTGCCAGCACCCTAGGGACAGGGCGCTATAATTCACCCCTCCACTTT CASTLGTGRYNSPLHF
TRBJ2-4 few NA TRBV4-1 TGCGCCAGCAGCTCCCCCGGCGGGGCGGATTCCAAAAACATTCAGTACTTC CASSSPGGADSKNIQYF
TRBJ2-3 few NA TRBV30 TGTGCCTGGAGTGGACAGAGCACAGATACGCAGTATTTT CAWSGQSTDTQYF
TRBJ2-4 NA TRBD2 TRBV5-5 TGTGCCAGCAGCTGGTCACTAGCGGGGAGGGAGGCCAAAAACATTCAGTACTTC CASSWSLAGREAKNIQYF
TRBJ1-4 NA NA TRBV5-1 TGCGCCAGCAGCCCATCAGGGTATCCTAATGAAAAACTGTTTTTT CASSPSGYPNEKLFF
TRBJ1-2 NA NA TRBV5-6 TGTGCCAGCAGCTTTCTGGCAGACTCTAACTATGGCTACACCTTC CASSFLADSNYGYTF
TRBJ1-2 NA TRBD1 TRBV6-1 TGTGCCAGCAGTGCTCTTCGGACAGGGAACTATGGCTACACCTTC CASSALRTGNYGYTF
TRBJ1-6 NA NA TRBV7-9 TGTTCCAGCAGCGTCCGGGACTCGGGGGCCCTCCACTTT CSSSVRDSGALHF
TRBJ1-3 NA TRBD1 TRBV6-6 TGTGCCAGCAGCCCCGACAGGGGAGGAAACACCATATATTTT CASSPDRGGNTIYF
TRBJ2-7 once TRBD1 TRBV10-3 TGTGCCATCAGCAGAACCGGGACAGGGCGCGAGCAGTACTTC CAISRTGTGREQYF
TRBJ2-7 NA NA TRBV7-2 TGTGCCAGCAGCTCCCAAGCGTCTAACTACGAGCAGTACTTC CASSSQASNYEQYF
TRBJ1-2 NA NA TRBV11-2 TGTGCCAGCAGCTTATTTCGGCAGGCTAACTATGGCTACACCTTC CASSLFRQANYGYTF
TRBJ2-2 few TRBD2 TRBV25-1 TGTGCCAGCAGTGAGAGCGGGGGTAACACCGGGGAGCTGTTTTTT CASSESGGNTGELFF
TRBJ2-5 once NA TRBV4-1 TGCGCCAGCAGCTGGGGGCTTCAAGAGACCCAGTACTTC CASSWGLQETQYF
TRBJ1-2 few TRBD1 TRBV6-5 TGTGCCAGCAGAACGGGACAGATATTTAACTATGGCTACACCTTC CASRTGQIFNYGYTF
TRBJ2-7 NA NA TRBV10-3 TGTGCCTCGAAGAGGGAGGTACAGGGGAAAGGCGAGCAGTACTTC CASKREVQGKGEQYF
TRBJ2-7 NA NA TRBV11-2 TGTGCCAGCAGAGTGGGCGGGGCGAGAGCCTACGAGCAGTACTTC CASRVGGARAYEQYF
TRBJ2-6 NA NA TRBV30 TGTGCCTGGAGCTCTATCGGGGCTGGGGCCAACGTCCTGACTTTC CAWSSIGAGANVLTF
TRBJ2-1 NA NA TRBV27 TGTGCCAGCAGCTCGGCAGGGGCCTACAATGAGCAGTTCTTC CASSSAGAYNEQFF
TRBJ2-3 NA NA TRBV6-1 TGTGCCAGCAACAGACAGCCGAAAGGCACAGATACGCAGTATTTT CASNRQPKGTDTQYF
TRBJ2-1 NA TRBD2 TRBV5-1 TGCGCCAGCAGCTTGGTAGGCGGGGGGGCCGATGTTGAGCAGTTCTTC CASSLVGGGADVEQFF
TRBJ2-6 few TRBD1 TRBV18 TGTGCCAGCTCACCCGGGACAGGGACTGGGGCCAACGTCCTGACTTTC CASSPGTGTGANVLTF
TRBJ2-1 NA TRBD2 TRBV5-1 TGCGCCAGCAGCTGGGGACTAGCGGGAGCAATGGACAATGAGCAGTTCTTC CASSWGLAGAMDNEQFF
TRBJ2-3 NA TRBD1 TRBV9 TGTGCCAGCAGCGCCCGACAGGGTGTCACAGATACGCAGTATTTT CASSARQGVTDTQYF
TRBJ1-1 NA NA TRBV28 TGTGCCAGCAGCACAGGGACTGAAGCTTTCTTT CASSTGTEAFF
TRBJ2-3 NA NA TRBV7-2 TGTGCCAGCAGCTACACAGGGCCGACAGATACGCAGTATTTT CASSYTGPTDTQYF
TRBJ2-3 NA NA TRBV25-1 TGTGCCAGCAGTGGAGGTCGGTTAGGCACAGATACGCAGTATTTT CASSGGRLGTDTQYF
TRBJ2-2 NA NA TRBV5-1 TGCGCCAGCAGCTTGCAGGGGTCGGACACCGGGGAGCTGTTTTTT CASSLQGSDTGELFF
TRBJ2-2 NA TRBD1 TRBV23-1 TGCGCCAGCAGTCAATCTTATCGTTCAGGACAGGGGTACACCGGGGAGCTGTTTTTT CASSQSYRSGQGYTGELFF